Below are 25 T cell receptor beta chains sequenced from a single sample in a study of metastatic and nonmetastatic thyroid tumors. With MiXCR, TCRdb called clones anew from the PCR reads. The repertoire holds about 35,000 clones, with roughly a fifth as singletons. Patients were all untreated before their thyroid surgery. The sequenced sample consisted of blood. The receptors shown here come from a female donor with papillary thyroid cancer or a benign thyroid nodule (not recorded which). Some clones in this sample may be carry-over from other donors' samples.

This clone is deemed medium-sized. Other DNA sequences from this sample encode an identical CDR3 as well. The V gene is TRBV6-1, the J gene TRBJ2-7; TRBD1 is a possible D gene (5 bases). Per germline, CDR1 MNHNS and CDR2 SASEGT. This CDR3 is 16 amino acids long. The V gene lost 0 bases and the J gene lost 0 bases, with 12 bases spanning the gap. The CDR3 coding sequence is TGTGCCAGCAGTGAAGCGGGCAGGGTATCCTCCTACGAGCAGTACTTC. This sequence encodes CASSEAGRVSSYEQYF.

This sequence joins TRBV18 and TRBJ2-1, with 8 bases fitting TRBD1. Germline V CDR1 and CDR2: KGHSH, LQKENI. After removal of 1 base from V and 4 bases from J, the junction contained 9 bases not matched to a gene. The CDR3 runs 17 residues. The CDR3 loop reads CASSPRAGGDGYNEQFF. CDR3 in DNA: TGTGCCAGCTCACCACGGGCAGGGGGCGACGGATACAATGAGCAGTTCTTC.

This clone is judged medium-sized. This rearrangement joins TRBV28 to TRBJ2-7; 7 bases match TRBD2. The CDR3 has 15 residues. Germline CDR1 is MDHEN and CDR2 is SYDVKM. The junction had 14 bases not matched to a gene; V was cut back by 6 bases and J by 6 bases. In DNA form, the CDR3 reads TGTGCCAGCAGGGTACCGGGAGGCCCTCCTCGCGAGCAGTACTTC. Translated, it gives CASRVPGGPPREQYF. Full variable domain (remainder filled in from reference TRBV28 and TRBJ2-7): DVKVTQSSRYLVKRTGEKVFLECVQDMDHENMFWYRQDPGLGLRLIYFSYDVKMKEKGDIPEGYSVSREKKERFSLILESASTNQTSMYLCASRVPGGPPREQYFGPGTRLTVT.

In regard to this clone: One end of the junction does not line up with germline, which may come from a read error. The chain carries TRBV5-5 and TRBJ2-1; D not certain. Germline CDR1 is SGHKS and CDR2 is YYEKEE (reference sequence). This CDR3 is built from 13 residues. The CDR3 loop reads CASIPGVYNEQFF. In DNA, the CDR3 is TGTGCCAGCATCCCAGGAGTCTACAACGAGCAGTTCTTC.

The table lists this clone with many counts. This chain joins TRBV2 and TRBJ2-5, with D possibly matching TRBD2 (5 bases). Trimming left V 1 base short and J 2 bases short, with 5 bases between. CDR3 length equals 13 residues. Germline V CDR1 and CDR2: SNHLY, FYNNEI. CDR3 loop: CASSEGRQETQYF. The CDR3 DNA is TGTGCCAGCAGTGAAGGGAGGCAAGAGACCCAGTACTTC.

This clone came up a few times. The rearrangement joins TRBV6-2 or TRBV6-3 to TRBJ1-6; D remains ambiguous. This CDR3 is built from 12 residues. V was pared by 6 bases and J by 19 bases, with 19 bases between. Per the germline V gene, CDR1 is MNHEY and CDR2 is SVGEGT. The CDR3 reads CASSYSNSPLHF. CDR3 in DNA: TGTGCCAGCAGCTACAGTAATTCACCTCTGCACTTT.

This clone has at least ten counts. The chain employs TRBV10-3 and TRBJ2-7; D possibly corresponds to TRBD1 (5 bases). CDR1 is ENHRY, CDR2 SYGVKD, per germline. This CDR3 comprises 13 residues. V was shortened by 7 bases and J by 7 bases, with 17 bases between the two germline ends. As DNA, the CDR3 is TGTGCCATCACTAATTCTCAGGGTACAGAGCAGTACTTC. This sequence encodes CAITNSQGTEQYF.

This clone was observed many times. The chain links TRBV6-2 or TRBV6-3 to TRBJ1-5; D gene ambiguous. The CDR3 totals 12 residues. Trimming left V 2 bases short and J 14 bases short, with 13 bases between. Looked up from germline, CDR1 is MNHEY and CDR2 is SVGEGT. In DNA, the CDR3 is TGTGCCAGCAGTTACGAACAGCACTCAAAGCATTTT. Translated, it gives CASSYEQHSKHF.

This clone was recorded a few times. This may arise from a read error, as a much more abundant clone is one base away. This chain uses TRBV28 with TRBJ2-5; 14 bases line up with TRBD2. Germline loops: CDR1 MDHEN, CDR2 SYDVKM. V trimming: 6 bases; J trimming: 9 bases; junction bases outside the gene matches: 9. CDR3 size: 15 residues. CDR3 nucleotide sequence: TGTGCCAGCAGGCAGACTAGCGGGAGGGCGTCCCCCCAGTACTTC. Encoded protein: CASRQTSGRASPQYF. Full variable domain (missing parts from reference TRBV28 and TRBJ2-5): DVKVTQSSRYLVKRTGEKVFLECVQDMDHENMFWYRQDPGLGLRLIYFSYDVKMKEKGDIPEGYSVSREKKERFSLILESASTNQTSMYLCASRQTSGRASPQYFGPGTRLLVL.

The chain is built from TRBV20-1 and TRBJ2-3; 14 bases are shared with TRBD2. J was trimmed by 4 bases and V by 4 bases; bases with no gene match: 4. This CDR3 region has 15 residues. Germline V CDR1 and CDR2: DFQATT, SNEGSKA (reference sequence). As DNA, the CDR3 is TGCAGTGCTACGGGACTAGCGGGGGTTTCAGATACGCAGTATTTT. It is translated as CSATGLAGVSDTQYF.

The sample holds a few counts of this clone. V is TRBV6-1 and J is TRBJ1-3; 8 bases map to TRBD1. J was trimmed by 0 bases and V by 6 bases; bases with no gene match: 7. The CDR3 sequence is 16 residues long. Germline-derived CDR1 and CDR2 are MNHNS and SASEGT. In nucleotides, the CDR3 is TGTGCCAGCAGACCACGAACAGGGGGCTCTGGAAACACCATATATTTT. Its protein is CASRPRTGGSGNTIYF.

This CDR3 is CSAPRRVQETQYF. As DNA, the CDR3 is TGCAGTGCCCCCCGAAGGGTGCAAGAGACCCAGTACTTC. The genes are TRBV20-1 and TRBJ2-5; D is undetermined. The CDR3 is made up of 13 amino acids. The germline CDR1 and CDR2 sequences are DFQATT and SNEGSKA (reference sequence). The V end lost 6 bases, the J end lost 2 bases, and 13 bases lay between the germline ends.

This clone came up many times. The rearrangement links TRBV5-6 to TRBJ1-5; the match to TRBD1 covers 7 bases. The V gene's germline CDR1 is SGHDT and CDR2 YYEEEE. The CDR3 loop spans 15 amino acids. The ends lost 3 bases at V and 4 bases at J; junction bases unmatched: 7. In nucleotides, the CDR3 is TGTGCCAGCAGCTCGTTGGGACAGTTAAATCAGCCCCAGCATTTT. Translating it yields CASSSLGQLNQPQHF. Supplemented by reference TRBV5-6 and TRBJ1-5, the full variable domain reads DAGVTQSPTHLIKTRGQQVTLRCSPKSGHDTVSWYQQALGQGPQFIFQYYEEEERQRGNFPDRFSGHQFPNYSSELNVNALLLGDSALYLCASSSLGQLNQPQHFGDGTRLSIL.

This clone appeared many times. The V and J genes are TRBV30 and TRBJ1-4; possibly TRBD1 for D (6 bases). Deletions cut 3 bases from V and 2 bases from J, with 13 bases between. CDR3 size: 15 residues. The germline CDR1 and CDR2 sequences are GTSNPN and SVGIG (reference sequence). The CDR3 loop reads CAWSRTGRTNEKLFF. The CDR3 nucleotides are TGTGCCTGGAGCAGAACAGGGAGGACTAATGAAAAACTGTTTTTT.

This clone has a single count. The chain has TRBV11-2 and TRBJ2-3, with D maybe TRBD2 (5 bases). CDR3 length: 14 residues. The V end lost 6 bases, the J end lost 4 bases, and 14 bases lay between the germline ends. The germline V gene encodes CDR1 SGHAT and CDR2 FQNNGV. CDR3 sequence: CASRSQPGSDTQYF. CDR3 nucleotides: TGTGCCAGCAGATCCCAGCCGGGGTCAGATACGCAGTATTTT.

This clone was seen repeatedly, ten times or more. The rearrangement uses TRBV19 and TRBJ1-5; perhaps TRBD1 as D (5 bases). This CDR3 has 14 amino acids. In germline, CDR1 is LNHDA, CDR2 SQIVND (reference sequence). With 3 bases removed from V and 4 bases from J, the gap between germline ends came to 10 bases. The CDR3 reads CASSIGTDNQPQHF. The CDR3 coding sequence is TGTGCCAGTAGTATTGGGACGGATAATCAGCCCCAGCATTTT.

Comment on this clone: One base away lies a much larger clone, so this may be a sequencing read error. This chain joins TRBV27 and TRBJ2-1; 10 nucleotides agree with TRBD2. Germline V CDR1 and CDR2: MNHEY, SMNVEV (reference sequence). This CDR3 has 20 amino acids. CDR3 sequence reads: CASSLSRTGTKSGRGYDQFF. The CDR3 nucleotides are TGTGCCAGCAGTTTATCGAGAACCGGGACAAAAAGCGGGAGGGGGTATGATCAGTTCTTC.

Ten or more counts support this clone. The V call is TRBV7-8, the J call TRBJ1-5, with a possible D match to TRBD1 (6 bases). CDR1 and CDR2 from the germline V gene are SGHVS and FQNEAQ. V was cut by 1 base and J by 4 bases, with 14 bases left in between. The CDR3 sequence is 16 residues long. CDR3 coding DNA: TGTGCCAGCAGCTTAGAATTTGGGACACAGAATCAGCCCCAGCATTTT. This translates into CASSLEFGTQNQPQHF.

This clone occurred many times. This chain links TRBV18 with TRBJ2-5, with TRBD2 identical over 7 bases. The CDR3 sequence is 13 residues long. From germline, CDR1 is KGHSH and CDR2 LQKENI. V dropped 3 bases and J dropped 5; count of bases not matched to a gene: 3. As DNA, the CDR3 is TGTGCCAGCTCACCCCCCGGGAGGGAGACCCAGTACTTC. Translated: CASSPPGRETQYF.

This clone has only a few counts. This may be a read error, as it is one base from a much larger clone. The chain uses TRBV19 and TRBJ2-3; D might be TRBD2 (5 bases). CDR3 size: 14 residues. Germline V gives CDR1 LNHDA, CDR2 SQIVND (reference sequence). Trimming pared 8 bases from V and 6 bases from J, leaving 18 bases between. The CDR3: CASGSTVPGDTQYF. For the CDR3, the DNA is TGTGCCAGTGGTTCTACGGTACCGGGGGATACGCAGTATTTT.

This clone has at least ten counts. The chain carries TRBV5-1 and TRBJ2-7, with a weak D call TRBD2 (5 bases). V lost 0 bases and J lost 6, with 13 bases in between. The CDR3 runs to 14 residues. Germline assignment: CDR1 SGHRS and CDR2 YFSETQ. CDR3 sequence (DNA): TGCGCCAGCAGCTTGGGGACTCCTGTTCTCGAGCAGTACTTC. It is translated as CASSLGTPVLEQYF.

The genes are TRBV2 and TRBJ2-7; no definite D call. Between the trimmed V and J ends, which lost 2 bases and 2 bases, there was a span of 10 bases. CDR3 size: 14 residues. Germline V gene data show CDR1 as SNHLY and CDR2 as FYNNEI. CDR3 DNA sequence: TGTGCCAGCAGTGAAATCAGACATACCTACGAGCAGTACTTC. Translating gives CASSEIRHTYEQYF.

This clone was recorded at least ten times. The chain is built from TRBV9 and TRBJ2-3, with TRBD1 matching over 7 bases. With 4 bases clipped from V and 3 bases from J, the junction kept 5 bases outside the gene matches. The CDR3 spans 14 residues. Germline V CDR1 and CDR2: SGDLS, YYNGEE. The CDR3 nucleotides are TGTGCCAGCAGCAAATGGACAGGAACAGATACGCAGTATTTT. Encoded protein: CASSKWTGTDTQYF. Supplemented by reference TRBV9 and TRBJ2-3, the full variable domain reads DSGVTQTPKHLITATGQRVTLRCSPRSGDLSVYWYQQSLDQGLQFLIQYYNGEERAKGNILERFSAQQFPDLHSELNLSSLELGDSALYFCASSKWTGTDTQYFGPGTRLTVL.

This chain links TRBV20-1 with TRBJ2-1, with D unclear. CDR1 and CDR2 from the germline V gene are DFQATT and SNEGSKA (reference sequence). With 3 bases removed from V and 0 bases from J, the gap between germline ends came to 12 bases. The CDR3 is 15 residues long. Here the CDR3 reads CSARRSGSSYNEQFF. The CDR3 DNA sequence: TGCAGTGCTAGGCGATCCGGTAGCTCCTACAATGAGCAGTTCTTC.

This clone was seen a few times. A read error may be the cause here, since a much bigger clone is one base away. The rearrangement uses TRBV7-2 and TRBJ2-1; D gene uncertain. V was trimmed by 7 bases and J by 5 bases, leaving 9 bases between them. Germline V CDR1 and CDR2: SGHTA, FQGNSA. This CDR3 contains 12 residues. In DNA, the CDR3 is TGTGCCAGCATACCGCGTAACAATGAGCAGTTCTTC. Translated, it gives CASIPRNNEQFF.